This T cell receptor beta chain comes out of a study of blood T cell repertoires in COVID-19. At the level of the study: PBMCs, B-cell-depleted T cells, or T cells provided the cDNA or gDNA that made up the material.

Across about two dozen US areas, participants ranged in age from 18 to 89 years. Some clones are missing from TCRdb's copy, which holds only in-frame ones; the method was immunoSEQ multiplex PCR. Of under 250,000 clones in the sample, roughly nine tenths were seen once. J was trimmed by 9 bases and V by 4 bases; bases with no gene match: 14. CDR1 and CDR2 (germline): MDHEN, SYDVKM. The CDR3 loop spans 15 amino acids. This clonotype originated in a woman in her late teens or twenties in a cohort exposed to, infected with or recovered from COVID-19 (not recorded which). Sequencing input: PBMCs or T cells enriched from blood (not recorded which). V is TRBV28 and J is TRBJ2-5, with TRBD1 matching 7 bases. CDR3 DNA sequence: TGTGCCAGCAGTTCTTTTAGACAGGGCTCCAGGTCCCAGTACTTC. Translating it yields CASSSFRQGSRSQYF.